This is a list of T cell receptor beta chains from one sample in a study of T cells after posttransplantation cyclophosphamide. Libraries were prepared by immunoSEQ multiplex PCR; TCRdb keeps only in-frame clonotypes and omits some of them. The profile shows about 20,000 clones, 95% to 98% of them singletons. The specimen sequenced was naive CD4+ T cells sorted from PBMCs. The receptors come from a man aged 40-55 years in good health, CMV-negative, and a related stem cell transplant donor. Each CDR3 is given with its conserved first and last residue. Each record gives: CDR3 protein, CDR3 DNA, clone size, D gene, J gene, V gene. D genes are given only for firm matches. Clone size, where shown, is once, few, many, or a class for clones that have expanded.

CDR3aa: CAWSLRQGRTGELFF; CDR3nt: TGTGCCTGGAGTCTAAGACAGGGGCGCACCGGGGAGCTGTTTTTT; abundance: -; d_gene: TRBD1; j_gene: TRBJ2-2; v_gene: TRBV30
CDR3aa: CASSLVAGLEAFF; CDR3nt: TGTGCCAGCAGCCTCGTGGCAGGGCTTGAAGCTTTCTTT; abundance: -; d_gene: -; j_gene: TRBJ1-1; v_gene: TRBV7-2
CDR3aa: CASSTSPHRPVGDETQYF; CDR3nt: TGTGCCAGCAGCACGTCCCCCCACAGGCCGGTGGGCGACGAGACCCAGTACTTC; abundance: -; d_gene: -; j_gene: TRBJ2-5; v_gene: TRBV9
CDR3aa: CASSYTSPTGELFF; CDR3nt: TGTGCCAGCAGCTACACTAGCCCCACCGGGGAGCTGTTTTTT; abundance: -; d_gene: -; j_gene: TRBJ2-2; v_gene: TRBV14
CDR3aa: CASSLTGGGNQPQHF; CDR3nt: TGTGCCAGCAGCCTGACAGGGGGGGGTAATCAGCCCCAGCATTTT; abundance: -; d_gene: TRBD1; j_gene: TRBJ1-5; v_gene: TRBV6-5
CDR3aa: CASSVGTGAHNQPQHF; CDR3nt: TGTGCCAGCAGTGTGGGGACAGGGGCCCACAATCAGCCCCAGCATTTT; abundance: -; d_gene: TRBD1; j_gene: TRBJ1-5; v_gene: TRBV28
CDR3aa: CASSFSILVGTGKKRDEAFF; CDR3nt: TGTGCCAGCAGTTTTTCTATTCTTGTTGGGACAGGGAAGAAAAGGGACGAAGCTTTCTTT; abundance: once; d_gene: TRBD1; j_gene: TRBJ1-1; v_gene: TRBV27
CDR3aa: CASSLRLISYNEQFF; CDR3nt: TGCGCCAGCAGCCTAAGATTGATCTCCTACAATGAGCAGTTCTTC; abundance: -; d_gene: -; j_gene: TRBJ2-1; v_gene: TRBV5-1
CDR3aa: CASSQGLSNQPQHF; CDR3nt: TGTGCCAGCAGCCAAGGACTCTCCAATCAGCCCCAGCATTTT; abundance: -; d_gene: -; j_gene: TRBJ1-5; v_gene: TRBV7-2
CDR3aa: CASSQDYLAGVEQFF; CDR3nt: TGTGCCAGCAGCCAAGATTACCTAGCGGGAGTTGAGCAGTTCTTC; abundance: -; d_gene: TRBD2; j_gene: TRBJ2-1; v_gene: TRBV4-2
CDR3aa: CASSPSYGYTF; CDR3nt: TGTGCCAGCAGCCCCAGTTATGGCTACACCTTC; abundance: once; d_gene: -; j_gene: TRBJ1-2; v_gene: TRBV28
CDR3aa: CASSSGRRGSGANVLTF; CDR3nt: TGTGCCAGCAGCTCAGGACGCAGGGGGTCTGGGGCCAACGTCCTGACTTTC; abundance: -; d_gene: TRBD1; j_gene: TRBJ2-6; v_gene: TRBV11-3
CDR3aa: CASSAQTGGEKLFF; CDR3nt: TGTGCCAGCAGTGCCCAAACAGGGGGAGAAAAACTGTTTTTT; abundance: -; d_gene: TRBD1; j_gene: TRBJ1-4; v_gene: TRBV6-1
CDR3aa: CASSYTSGRASGELFF; CDR3nt: TGCGCCAGCAGCTATACTAGCGGGAGGGCCTCCGGGGAGCTGTTTTTT; abundance: -; d_gene: TRBD2; j_gene: TRBJ2-2; v_gene: TRBV5-1
CDR3aa: CASKPEDRGGYGYTF; CDR3nt: TGTGCCAGCAAACCTGAGGACAGGGGGGGCTATGGCTACACCTTC; abundance: once; d_gene: TRBD1; j_gene: TRBJ1-2; v_gene: TRBV28
CDR3aa: CASSLGFARLAELYNEQFF; CDR3nt: TGTGCCAGCAGCTTAGGTTTCGCCCGACTAGCGGAGCTTTACAATGAGCAGTTCTTC; abundance: -; d_gene: TRBD2; j_gene: TRBJ2-1; v_gene: TRBV11-3
CDR3aa: CASTVNTEAFF; CDR3nt: TGTGCCAGCACCGTTAACACTGAAGCTTTCTTT; abundance: -; d_gene: -; j_gene: TRBJ1-1; v_gene: TRBV28
CDR3aa: CASNPEGALHLNTGELFF; CDR3nt: TGTGCCAGTAACCCTGAAGGGGCCCTGCATCTTAACACCGGGGAGCTGTTTTTT; abundance: -; d_gene: -; j_gene: TRBJ2-2; v_gene: TRBV19
CDR3aa: CASSGTGAIYEQYF; CDR3nt: TGTGCCAGCAGCGGGACAGGGGCTATCTACGAGCAGTACTTC; abundance: -; d_gene: TRBD1; j_gene: TRBJ2-7; v_gene: TRBV28
CDR3aa: CASSFRNRHYEQYF; CDR3nt: TGCGCCAGCAGCTTTAGGAACAGACATTACGAGCAGTACTTC; abundance: -; d_gene: -; j_gene: TRBJ2-7; v_gene: TRBV5-1
CDR3aa: CSVEGGQNEQFF; CDR3nt: TGCAGCGTTGAAGGTGGGCAAAATGAGCAGTTCTTC; abundance: -; d_gene: -; j_gene: TRBJ2-1; v_gene: TRBV29-1
CDR3aa: CASTTQWETQYF; CDR3nt: TGTGCCAGCACCACCCAGTGGGAGACCCAGTACTTC; abundance: -; d_gene: -; j_gene: TRBJ2-5; v_gene: TRBV28
CDR3aa: CASSGTAGAHQPQHF; CDR3nt: TGTGCCAGTTCGGGGACAGCCGGGGCACATCAGCCCCAGCATTTT; abundance: -; d_gene: TRBD1; j_gene: TRBJ1-5; v_gene: TRBV19
CDR3aa: CASSLGRGPGANVLTF; CDR3nt: TGTGCCAGCAGCTTAGGGAGGGGACCTGGGGCCAACGTCCTGACTTTC; abundance: -; d_gene: -; j_gene: TRBJ2-6; v_gene: TRBV7-2
CDR3aa: CASSSSRGWDYGYTF; CDR3nt: TGTGCCAGCAGCTCCAGCAGGGGCTGGGACTATGGCTACACCTTC; abundance: -; d_gene: -; j_gene: TRBJ1-2; v_gene: TRBV5-4
CDR3aa: CASSREGGSTEAFF; CDR3nt: TGTGCCAGCAGCCGAGAAGGGGGATCCACTGAAGCTTTCTTT; abundance: -; d_gene: -; j_gene: TRBJ1-1; v_gene: TRBV7-6